This T cell receptor (beta chain) was recovered during a study of shared clonotypes between healthy human individuals. This CDR3 spans 11 amino acids. Per the germline V gene, CDR1 is DFQATT and CDR2 is SNEGSKA (reference sequence). Study-wide findings and caveats: Sorted-subset samples were not fully sequenced, rarefaction indicated.

In the original analysis: Junction-only immunoSEQ sequences carried no quality scores, so filtering differed. Generated by immunoSEQ multiplex PCR, the TCRdb table keeps only in-frame clones and is missing some. V, J and clone size derive from that table, while D and trimming were established from the DNA sequence. Among about 1.1 million clones, around 78% were seen once, and the ten largest hold roughly 0.55%. Concerning this clone itself: Its antigen is unknown.

Sequencing was performed on memory CD4+ T cells from PBMCs. This sample's subset: CD45RA-negative fraction. This clonotype originated in a man in his late teens or twenties in good health. Some clones in this sample may be carry-over from other donors' samples. V gene TRBV20-1 combines with J gene TRBJ2-3, with D possibly being TRBD2 (6 bases). The CDR3 sequence: CSAGGEDTQYF. CDR3 DNA sequence: TGCAGCGCCGGAGGGGAAGATACGCAGTATTTT.